The 18 T cell receptor beta chains given below trace back to one sample, sequenced in a study of blood T cell repertoires in COVID-19. Produced via immunoSEQ multiplex PCR; TCRdb's table is partial and in-frame only. This repertoire shows almost 250,000 clones, roughly 88% found once; its top ten account for roughly 6.2%. Source material: peripheral blood. All receptors come from a woman of 80 years or more with COVID-19, enrolled during active disease.

The rearrangement joins TRBV3-1 (or the pseudogene TRBV3-2) to TRBJ2-1; 14 nucleotides agree with TRBD2. The trim removed 5 bases at V and 7 bases at J, leaving 7 bases unmatched. Germline V gene lookup returns CDR1 LGHDT and CDR2 YNNKEL (reference sequence). CDR3 length equals 16 residues. CDR3 DNA sequence: TGTGCCAGCAGCTCCCGACTAGCGGGGGGGCAGAATGAGCAGTTCTTC. Its translation: CASSSRLAGGQNEQFF.

V usage is TRBV3-1 (or the pseudogene TRBV3-2) and J usage is TRBJ1-3; D remains unclear. The CDR3 runs 14 residues. Germline CDR1 and CDR2: LGHDT and YNNKEL (reference sequence). V was pared by 4 bases and J by 0 bases, with 7 bases between. CDR3 sequence: CASSPQNSGNTIYF. In DNA form, the CDR3 reads TGTGCCAGCAGCCCACAAAACTCTGGAAACACCATATATTTT.

The chain is built from TRBV20-1 and TRBJ1-4; a weak D match, TRBD1 (6 bases). CDR3 length: 14 residues. V gave up 3 bases and J gave up 7 bases, with 15 bases separating them. Germline-derived CDR1 and CDR2 are DFQATT and SNEGSKA (reference sequence). CDR3 DNA: TGCAGTGCTAGTCCAGGGGCAATCGGTGAAAAACTGTTTTTT. Its protein product is CSASPGAIGEKLFF.

The chain has TRBV7-9 and TRBJ1-1; unclear D gene. Trimming shortened V by 1 base and J by 3 bases, and 12 bases separated the two germline ends. The CDR3 runs to 15 residues. Germline V lookup: CDR1 SEHNR, CDR2 FQNEAQ (reference sequence). CDR3 sequence (DNA): TGTGCCAGCAGCTTAGGGCGGGGAGGTCACACTGAAGCTTTCTTT. This translates into CASSLGRGGHTEAFF.

The V call is TRBV5-4, the J call TRBJ1-2; TRBD1 might be the D (5 bases). V lost 4 bases, J lost 2 bases, and 12 bases lay in between. The CDR3 contains 14 residues. CDR1 is SGHNT and CDR2 is YYREEE in the germline V gene (reference sequence). DNA for the CDR3: TGTGCCAGCAGCCCGGTGGACATGAACTATGGCTACACCTTC. Translation gives CASSPVDMNYGYTF.

The V and J genes are TRBV5-1 and TRBJ1-1; 7 positions match TRBD1. This CDR3 is built from 15 residues. V gave up 0 bases and J gave up 4 bases; unmatched junction bases: 6. Germline loops: CDR1 SGHRS, CDR2 YFSETQ. CDR3 coding DNA: TGCGCCAGCAGCTTGGAGGGGGCCGTAAGCACTGAAGCTTTCTTT. This codes for CASSLEGAVSTEAFF. Using reference TRBV5-1 and TRBJ1-1 for the parts outside the CDR3, the full variable domain is KAGVTQTPRYLIKTRGQQVTLSCSPISGHRSVSWYQQTPGQGLQFLFEYFSETQRNKGNFPGRFSGRQFSNSRSEMNVSTLELGDSALYLCASSLEGAVSTEAFFGQGTRLTVV.

On this clone itself: Other DNA sequences within the sample encode an identical CDR3. The rearrangement joins TRBV18 to TRBJ2-4, with D maybe TRBD2 (5 bases). CDR3 length: 14 residues. Trimming took 3 bases from V and 5 from J, leaving 11 bases between them. Germline CDR1 KGHSH, CDR2 LQKENI. The CDR3 DNA follows: TGTGCCAGCTCACCGAGAGGAGGCGAAAACATTCAGTACTTC. Its protein is CASSPRGGENIQYF. Supplemented by reference TRBV18 and TRBJ2-4, the full variable domain reads NAGVMQNPRHLVRRRGQEARLRCSPMKGHSHVYWYRQLPEEGLKFMVYLQKENIIDESGMPKERFSAEFPKEGPSILRIQQVVRGDSAAYFCASSPRGGENIQYFGAGTRLSVL.

The V and J genes are TRBV6-5 and TRBJ2-1; a possible D gene is TRBD2 (5 bases). This CDR3 contains 15 residues. The V and J ends lost 6 bases and 4 bases respectively, with 16 bases between them. CDR1 is MNHEY, CDR2 SVGAGI, per germline. Here the CDR3 reads CASRNSLGPYNEQFF. The CDR3 DNA reads TGTGCCAGCAGAAACTCACTAGGACCTTACAATGAGCAGTTCTTC.

This clone occurred once. The CDR3 sequence: CASSPYTQGRDTEAFF. CDR3 sequence (DNA): TGTGCCAGCTCACCTTACACGCAGGGGAGGGACACTGAAGCTTTCTTT. The chain recombines TRBV18 with TRBJ1-1; tentatively, D is TRBD1 (6 bases). Germline V gene data show CDR1 as KGHSH and CDR2 as LQKENI. V dropped 3 bases and J dropped 3 bases, with 17 bases sitting between them. This CDR3 has 16 residues.

The table lists this clone with a few counts. The chain carries TRBV6-1 and TRBJ2-4; D call uncertain. Germline CDR1 is MNHNS and CDR2 is SASEGT. CDR3 length equals 16 residues. V lost 0 bases and J 0 bases, leaving 9 bases between the germline ends. In nucleotides, the CDR3 is TGTGCCAGCAGTGAAGCGCCGCTATTAGCCAAAAACATTCAGTACTTC. As protein: CASSEAPLLAKNIQYF.

V and J are TRBV24-1 and TRBJ2-5; TRBD1 matches at 10 bases. J lost 5 bases, V lost 9 bases, and 8 bases had no gene match. The CDR3 covers 14 residues. Germline CDR1 and CDR2: KGHDR and SFDVKD. The CDR3 sequence is CATQRQGARETQYF. The CDR3 DNA is TGTGCCACCCAAAGACAGGGGGCGAGGGAGACCCAGTACTTC.

The V and J genes are TRBV7-9 and TRBJ2-1; TRBD2 might be the D (7 bases). The ends were cut back, 2 bases at V and 6 bases at J, with 14 bases in the middle. The CDR3 is 15 amino acids. Germline V gene data show CDR1 as SEHNR and CDR2 as FQNEAQ (reference sequence). The CDR3, as DNA: TGTGCCAGCAGCTTAACAGGGCTAGCGGTCAATGAGCAGTTCTTC. Amino acids: CASSLTGLAVNEQFF.

V usage is TRBV28 and J usage is TRBJ1-2, with D possibly TRBD1 on 6 matching bases. CDR3 length equals 13 residues. Trimming left V 5 bases short and J 4 bases short, with 11 bases between. CDR1 is MDHEN, CDR2 SYDVKM, per germline. The CDR3 loop is CASSVPRGYGYTF. The CDR3 nucleotides read TGTGCCAGCAGTGTCCCCAGGGGCTATGGCTACACCTTC.

CDR3 region: CASSPISGGAYNEQFF. The CDR3 DNA is TGTGCCAGCAGCCCTATCAGCGGGGGGGCCTACAATGAGCAGTTCTTC. The chain is built from TRBV7-3 and TRBJ2-1; TRBD2 aligns across 10 bases. V gave up 5 bases and J gave up 2 bases; unmatched junction bases: 6. Germline values: CDR1 SGHTA, CDR2 FQGTGA. The CDR3 sequence is 16 residues long.

The chain has TRBV7-8 and TRBJ1-2; D is perhaps TRBD1 (6 bases). Trimming removed 3 bases at V and 2 bases at J, with 16 bases between. Germline-derived CDR1 and CDR2 are SGHVS and FQNEAQ. The CDR3 is 16 residues long. The CDR3 DNA follows: TGTGCCAGCAGCTTGGCGGCCGGGACACAGAACTATGGCTACACCTTC. Translated, it gives CASSLAAGTQNYGYTF.

This chain joins TRBV15 and TRBJ1-6; D uncertain. This CDR3 is built from 17 residues. Germline assignment: CDR1 LNHNV and CDR2 YYDKDF (reference sequence). The V gene lost 5 bases and the J gene lost 9 bases, with 23 bases spanning the gap. The CDR3 nucleotides are TGTGCCACCAGCTACGATCTGGACTCGAGGCGCGTTTCACCCCTCCACTTT. It yields the protein CATSYDLDSRRVSPLHF.

The gene calls are TRBV2 and TRBJ1-3, with 11 nucleotides matching TRBD1. The length of the CDR3 is 15 residues. V lost 6 bases, J lost 8 bases, and 9 bases stayed unmatched. Germline CDR1 and CDR2: SNHLY and FYNNEI. The CDR3 DNA reads TGTGCCAGCAGCGCACGGACAGGGGGCCTCGACACCATATATTTT. Translation gives CASSARTGGLDTIYF.

Comments on this clone: The junction and the germline gene differ at one end; a read error may be behind it. This chain connects TRBV28 to TRBJ1-1; D unclear. CDR1 and CDR2 from the germline V gene are MDHEN and SYDVKM. This CDR3 contains 14 residues. The CDR3 DNA follows: TGTGCCAGCAGTTTTCCTTCGGGAAACATTGAAGCTTTCTTT. This codes for CASSFPSGNIEAFF.